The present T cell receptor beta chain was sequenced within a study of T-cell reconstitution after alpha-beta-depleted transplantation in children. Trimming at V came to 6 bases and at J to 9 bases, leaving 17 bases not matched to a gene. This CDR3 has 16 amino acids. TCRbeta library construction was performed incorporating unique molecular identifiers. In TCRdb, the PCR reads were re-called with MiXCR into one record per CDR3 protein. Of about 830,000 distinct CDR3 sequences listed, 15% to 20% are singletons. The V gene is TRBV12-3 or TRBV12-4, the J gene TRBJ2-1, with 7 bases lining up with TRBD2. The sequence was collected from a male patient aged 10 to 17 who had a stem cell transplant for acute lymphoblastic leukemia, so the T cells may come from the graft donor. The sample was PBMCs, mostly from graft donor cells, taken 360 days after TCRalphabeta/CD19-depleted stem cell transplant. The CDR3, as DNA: TGTGCCAGCAGCACCCATAGACTAGCTGGATGGGGTGAGCAGTTCTTC. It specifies CASSTHRLAGWGEQFF.